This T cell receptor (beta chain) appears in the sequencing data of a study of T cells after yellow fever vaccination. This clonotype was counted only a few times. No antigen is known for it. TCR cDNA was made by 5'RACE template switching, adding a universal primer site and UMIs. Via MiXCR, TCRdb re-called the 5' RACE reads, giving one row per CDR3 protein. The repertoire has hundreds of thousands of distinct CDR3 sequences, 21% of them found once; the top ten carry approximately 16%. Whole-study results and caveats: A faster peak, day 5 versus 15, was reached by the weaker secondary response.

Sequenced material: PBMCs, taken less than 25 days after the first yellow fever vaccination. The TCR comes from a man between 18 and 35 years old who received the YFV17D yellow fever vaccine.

CDR3 in amino acids: CASSLGQGPYVGYTF. CDR3 DNA: TGCGCCAGCAGCTTGGGACAGGGGCCCTATGTGGGCTACACCTTC. The chain carries TRBV5-1 and TRBJ1-2; 8 positions match TRBD1. J was trimmed by 8 bases and V by 0 bases; bases with no gene match: 9. The CDR3 has 15 residues. Germline V gene data show CDR1 as SGHRS and CDR2 as YFSETQ.